One sample yielded the 6 T cell receptor beta chains listed below, sequenced in a study of T cell changes during pregnancy in multiple sclerosis. Clones were read by immunoSEQ multiplex PCR, and TCRdb kept only the in-frame ones, dropping some. The data show around 77,000 clones, roughly nine tenths seen once. The sequenced sample was peripheral blood, obtained in the third trimester of pregnancy. These receptors all come from a female donor in good health, enrolled as a control in a pregnancy study.

V gene TRBV7-2 combines with J gene TRBJ1-6; D perhaps matches TRBD1 (6 bases). The V end lost 1 base, the J end lost 6 bases, and 13 bases lay between the germline ends. This CDR3 has 16 amino acids. The germline V gene encodes CDR1 SGHTA and CDR2 FQGNSA. Here the CDR3 reads CASSLVGAGVNSPLHF. CDR3 in DNA: TGTGCCAGCAGCTTAGTGGGAGCAGGGGTTAATTCACCCCTCCACTTT.

J is TRBJ1-4 and V is TRBV2; no definite D call. CDR3 length: 15 amino acids. Looked up from germline, CDR1 is SNHLY and CDR2 is FYNNEI. V was cut by 6 bases and J by 5 bases, with 16 bases left in between. DNA for the CDR3: TGTGCCAGCAGGTCCACGTCTAGCCTGAATGAAAAACTGTTTTTT. Its translation: CASRSTSSLNEKLFF.

J is TRBJ2-1 and V is TRBV15; D uncertain. Trimming cost V 0 bases and J 6 bases, with 9 bases left between them. The CDR3 runs to 14 residues. CDR1 LNHNV and CDR2 YYDKDF come from the germline V gene (reference sequence). CDR3 sequence (DNA): TGTGCCACCAGCAGAGACCGTGGGCCCAATGAGCAGTTCTTC. The encoded protein is CATSRDRGPNEQFF.

The chain carries TRBV5-4 and TRBJ2-1; 10 bases map to TRBD2. The CDR3 sequence is 18 residues long. Germline assignment: CDR1 SGHNT and CDR2 YYREEE (reference sequence). The junction had 14 bases not matched to a gene; V was cut back by 1 base and J by 7 bases. The CDR3 bases are TGTGCCAGCAGCTTGTTTAGGGGTAGCGGGGGGCCTTTAAATGAGCAGTTCTTC. Translation gives CASSLFRGSGGPLNEQFF. The variable domain in full, completed from reference TRBV5-4 and TRBJ2-1, reads ETGVTQSPTHLIKTRGQQVTLRCSSQSGHNTVSWYQQALGQGPQFIFQYYREEENGRGNFPPRFSGLQFPNYSSELNVNALELDDSALYLCASSLFRGSGGPLNEQFFGPGTRLTVL.

This clone was picked up one time. The gene calls are TRBV5-1 and TRBJ2-2; the match to TRBD2 covers 15 bases. V shed 9 bases, J shed 4 bases, and the junction held 13 bases outside the gene matches. Looked up from germline, CDR1 is SGHRS and CDR2 is YFSETQ. CDR3 length: 18 residues. The CDR3 region has the DNA TGCGCCACCACTCTACCGGGACTAGCGGGAGGCGTCACCGGGGAGCTGTTTTTT. This codes for CATTLPGLAGGVTGELFF.

This clone occurred once. V and J are TRBV5-1 and TRBJ2-1; maybe TRBD2 (5 bases). V was cut by 2 bases and J by 1 base, with 10 bases left in between. CDR1 is SGHRS, CDR2 YFSETQ, per germline. This CDR3 is built from 15 residues. CDR3 loop: CASSFGSGSYNEQFF. The CDR3 DNA reads TGCGCCAGCAGCTTTGGGAGCGGATCCTACAATGAGCAGTTCTTC.